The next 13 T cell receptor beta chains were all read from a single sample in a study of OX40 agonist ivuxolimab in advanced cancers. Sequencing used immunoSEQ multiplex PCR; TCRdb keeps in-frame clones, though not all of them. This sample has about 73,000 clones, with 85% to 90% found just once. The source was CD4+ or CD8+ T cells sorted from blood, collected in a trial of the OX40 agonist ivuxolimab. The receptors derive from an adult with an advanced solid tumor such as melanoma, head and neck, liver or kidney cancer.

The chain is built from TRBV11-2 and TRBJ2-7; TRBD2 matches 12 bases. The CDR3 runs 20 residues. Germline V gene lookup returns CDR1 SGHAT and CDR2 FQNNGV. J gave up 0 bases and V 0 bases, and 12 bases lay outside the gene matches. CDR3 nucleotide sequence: TGTGCCAGCAGCTTAGATCCCCCAGGACTAGCGGGGAAGAGCTCCTACGAGCAGTACTTC. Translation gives CASSLDPPGLAGKSSYEQYF.

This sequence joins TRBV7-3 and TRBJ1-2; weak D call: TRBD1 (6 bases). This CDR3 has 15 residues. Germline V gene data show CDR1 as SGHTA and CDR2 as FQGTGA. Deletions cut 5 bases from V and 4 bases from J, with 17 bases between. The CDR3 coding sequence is TGTGCCAGCAGCGTTGAGGGGGGACCTAGCTATGGCTACACCTTC. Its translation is CASSVEGGPSYGYTF.

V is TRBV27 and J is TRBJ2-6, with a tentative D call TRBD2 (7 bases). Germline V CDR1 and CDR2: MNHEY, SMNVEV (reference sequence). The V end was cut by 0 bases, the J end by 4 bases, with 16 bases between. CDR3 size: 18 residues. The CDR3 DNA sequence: TGTGCCAGCAGTTTATCGTTCGGGGGGCTCTCAGGGGCCAACGTCCTGACTTTC. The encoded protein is CASSLSFGGLSGANVLTF.

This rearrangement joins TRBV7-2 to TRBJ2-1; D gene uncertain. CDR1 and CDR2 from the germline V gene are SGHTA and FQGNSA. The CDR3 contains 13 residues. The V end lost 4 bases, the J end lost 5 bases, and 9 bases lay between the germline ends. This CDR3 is CASSSDGDNEQFF. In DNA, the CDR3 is TGTGCCAGCAGCTCTGACGGAGACAATGAGCAGTTCTTC.

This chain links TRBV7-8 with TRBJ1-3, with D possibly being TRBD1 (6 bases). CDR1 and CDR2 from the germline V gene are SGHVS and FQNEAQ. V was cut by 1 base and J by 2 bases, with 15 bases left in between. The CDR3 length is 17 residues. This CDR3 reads CASSLGFSGGPGNTIYF. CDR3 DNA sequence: TGTGCCAGCAGCTTAGGATTCTCGGGGGGGCCTGGAAACACCATATATTTT.

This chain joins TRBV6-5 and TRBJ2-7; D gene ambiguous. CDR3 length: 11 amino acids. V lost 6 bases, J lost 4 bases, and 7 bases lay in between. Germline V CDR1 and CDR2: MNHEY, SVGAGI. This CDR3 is CASSQVYEQYF. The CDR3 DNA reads TGTGCCAGCAGCCAAGTTTACGAGCAGTACTTC.

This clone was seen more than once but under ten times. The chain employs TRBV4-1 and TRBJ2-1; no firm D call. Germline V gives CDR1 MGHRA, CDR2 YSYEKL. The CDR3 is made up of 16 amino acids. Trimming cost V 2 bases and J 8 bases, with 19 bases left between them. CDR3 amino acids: CASSQPPQRPADEQFF. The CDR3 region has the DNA TGCGCCAGCAGCCAACCCCCTCAGCGCCCAGCTGATGAGCAGTTCTTC.

The CDR3 loop reads CASSLRDGILDTQYF. The CDR3 DNA is TGTGCCAGCAGCTTGAGGGACGGGATTTTAGATACGCAGTATTTT. The chain has TRBV5-6 and TRBJ2-3; the D call may be TRBD1 or TRBD2 (5 bases each). CDR3 length equals 15 residues. From germline, CDR1 is SGHDT and CDR2 YYEEEE. Deletions cut 1 base from V and 5 bases from J, with 14 bases between.

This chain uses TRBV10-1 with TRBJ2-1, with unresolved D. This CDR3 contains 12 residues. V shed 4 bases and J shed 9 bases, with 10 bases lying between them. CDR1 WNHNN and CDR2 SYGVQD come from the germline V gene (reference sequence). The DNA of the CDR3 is TGCGCCAGCAGTGGGGATGTTGGTGAGCAGTTCTTC. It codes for CASSGDVGEQFF.

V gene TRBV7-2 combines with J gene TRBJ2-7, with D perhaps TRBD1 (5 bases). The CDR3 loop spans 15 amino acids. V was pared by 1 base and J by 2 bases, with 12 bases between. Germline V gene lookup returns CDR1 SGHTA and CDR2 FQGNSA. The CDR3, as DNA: TGTGCCAGCAGCTTAGTCGCAGGGCACCCCTACGAGCAGTACTTC. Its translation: CASSLVAGHPYEQYF.

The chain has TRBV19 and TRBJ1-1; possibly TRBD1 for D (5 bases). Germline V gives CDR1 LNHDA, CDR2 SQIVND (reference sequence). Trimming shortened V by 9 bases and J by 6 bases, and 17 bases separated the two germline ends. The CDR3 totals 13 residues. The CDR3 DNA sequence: TGTGCCAGACTTTTGGGAGGGACGCCTGAAGCTTTCTTT. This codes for CARLLGGTPEAFF.

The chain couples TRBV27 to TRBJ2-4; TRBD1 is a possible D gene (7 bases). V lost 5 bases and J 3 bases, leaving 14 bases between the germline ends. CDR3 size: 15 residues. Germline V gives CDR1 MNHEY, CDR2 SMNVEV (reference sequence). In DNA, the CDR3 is TGTGCCAGCAGTCCACAGGGGCGGGACAAAAACATTCAGTACTTC. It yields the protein CASSPQGRDKNIQYF.

The CDR3 nucleotides read TGTGCCAGCAGTGAGTCCCCCGCGGGTCAGCCCCAGCATTTT. Translated, it gives CASSESPAGQPQHF. The chain employs TRBV2 and TRBJ1-5, with no clear D. The germline CDR1 and CDR2 sequences are SNHLY and FYNNEI. The CDR3 spans 14 residues. The ends were cut back, 3 bases at V and 6 bases at J, with 12 bases in the middle.